The rows below give T cell receptor beta chains drawn from one sample of a study of blood T cell repertoires in COVID-19. The method was immunoSEQ multiplex PCR; TCRdb's version includes in-frame clones alone and lacks a portion of them. In the table there are 100,000 to 150,000 clones, roughly 88% of which are singletons. The specimen was peripheral blood. The receptors stem from a human donor in a cohort sampled during active COVID-19. Both conserved end residues are part of each CDR3. The order of the fields is J gene, V gene, D gene, CDR3 DNA, CDR3 protein. D genes are given only for firm matches.

>TRBJ2-2|TRBV10-1|TRBD2
TGCGCCAGCAGTCAGGCGGGGAGCGGGAGAGCCGGGGAGCTGTTTTTT
CASSQAGSGRAGELFF
>TRBJ1-3|TRBV7-9|TRBD1
TGTGCCAGCAGCTTCCCGGGACAGGCCCCTGGAAACACCATATATTTT
CASSFPGQAPGNTIYF
>TRBJ1-3|TRBV6-5|.
TGTGCCAGCAGTCCCGACGGAGACCTTGGAAACACCATATATTTT
CASSPDGDLGNTIYF
>TRBJ2-1|TRBV10-2|TRBD2
TGCGCCAGCAGTCAAGAACTAGCGGGAGCTTTGTCGGAGCAGTTCTTC
CASSQELAGALSEQFF
>TRBJ1-3|TRBV3-1/TRBV3-2|.
TGTGCCAGCAGCCAAGCGAACAGGGTGAGGGGAAACACCATATATTTT
CASSQANRVRGNTIYF
>TRBJ1-1|TRBV18|TRBD1
TGTGCCAGCTCACCGGGACAGGGTAGGACTGAAACTTTCTTT
CASSPGQGRTETFF
>TRBJ2-7|TRBV6-5|TRBD2
TGTGCCAGCAGTTACCCGTCTAGCGGGAGAGGCGAGCAGTACTTC
CASSYPSSGRGEQYF
>TRBJ2-2|TRBV5-1|TRBD2
TGCGCCCGCAGCTGGGGGCCTAGCGGGAGAGGGGGCACCGGGGAGCTGTTTTTT
CARSWGPSGRGGTGELFF
>TRBJ2-7|TRBV19|TRBD2
TGTGCCAGTAGTGACGTGCGGGGGGTAGCCTACGAGCAGTACTTC
CASSDVRGVAYEQYF
>TRBJ2-5|TRBV7-2|.
TGTGCCAGCAGCTTAGGCGGTGGGGGGGAGACCCAGTACTTC
CASSLGGGGETQYF
>TRBJ2-2|TRBV1|.
TGCACCAGCAGCCAAGAGGGACAGGGAAGGATTTTCCCCGGGGAGCTGTTTTTT
CTSSQEGQGRIFPGELFF
>TRBJ1-4|TRBV5-1|.
TGCGCCAGCAGCTTGGGAGGTGAAAAACTGTTTTTT
CASSLGGEKLFF
>TRBJ2-1|TRBV24-1|TRBD2
TGTGCCACCAGTGATTTGGGCCTAGCGGGAGAAGAGCAGTTCTTC
CATSDLGLAGEEQFF
>TRBJ2-7|TRBV27|.
TGTGCCAGCAGAAAAGACAGATCCTACGAGCAGTACTTC
CASRKDRSYEQYF
>TRBJ1-4|TRBV27|.
TGTGCCAGCAGTTCTAAATCGGGTTGGGAAAAACTGTTTTTT
CASSSKSGWEKLFF
>TRBJ2-7|TRBV5-6|TRBD2
TGTGCCAGCAGCCCCTGGGCGGGAGAGGGTGGTATGGACTTC
CASSPWAGEGGMDF
>TRBJ2-7|TRBV28|TRBD2
TGTGCCAGCAGGAGCGGGAGCTCCTACGAGCAGTACTTC
CASRSGSSYEQYF
>TRBJ2-7|TRBV20-1|.
TGCAGTGCTAGAGCCGGGGAAGAGCAGTACTTC
CSARAGEEQYF
>TRBJ2-1|TRBV2|.
TGTGCCGGAAGGGGGGAGGGACTATCCTACAATGAGCAGTTCTTC
CAGRGEGLSYNEQFF
>TRBJ2-3|TRBV24-1|.
TGTGCCACCAGTGATTTGCGGTTTACCGATACGCAGTATTTT
CATSDLRFTDTQYF